Presented here are 5 T cell receptor beta chains from one specimen sequenced in a study of T cells in Graves' hyperthyroidism and ophthalmopathy (dated by TCRdb to the late 2010s). The protocol used for the library was multiplex PCR. Sequencing used an Illumina HiSeq 2000. TCR beta CDR3 regions were amplified from RNA transcripts. The TCR CDR3 was subjected to a first round of RT-PCR using the HTBI primer set and the Qiagen OneStep RT-PCR kit. TCRdb reran the public reads through fastp at Q25 and MiXCR, keeping productive beta chains. Rows are combined by CDR3 protein, so each entry shows the most common genes and DNA. The sample has under 400,000 distinct CDR3 sequences on record, roughly 13% of them singletons. Of the sample, 9.2% falls within the top ten clones. The sequencing input was blood. Receptors originate from a woman aged 18-29 years with Graves' hyperthyroidism.

This clonotype occurred many times. This sequence joins TRBV12-3 or TRBV12-4 and TRBJ1-2; D not resolved. The CDR3 is 12 residues long. Trimming shortened V by 6 bases and J by 3 bases, and 8 bases separated the two germline ends. This CDR3 is CASSLVHYGYTF. The CDR3, as DNA: TGTGCCAGCAGCCTCGTTCACTATGGCTACACCTTC.

The chain has TRBV7-9 and TRBJ1-1; the D is unclear. CDR1 and CDR2 (germline): SEHNR, FQNEAQ (reference sequence). V lost 3 bases, J lost 0 bases, and 14 bases lay in between. CDR3 length equals 16 residues. This CDR3 reads CASSLRPLAMNTEAFF. As DNA, the CDR3 is TGTGCCAGCAGCTTGAGGCCCCTTGCAATGAACACTGAAGCTTTCTTT.

This clonotype was counted at least ten times. The rearrangement joins TRBV19 to TRBJ1-1; 10 nucleotides match TRBD1. Germline V CDR1 and CDR2: LNHDA, SQIVND (reference sequence). The trim removed 3 bases at V and 4 bases at J, leaving 5 bases unmatched. The CDR3 consists of 15 residues. The CDR3 here is CASSMQDRGSTEAFF. CDR3 nucleotide sequence: TGTGCCAGTAGTATGCAGGACAGGGGGAGCACTGAAGCTTTCTTT.

About this clonotype itself: A much larger clone lies one base from this, so it may be a read error. V and J are TRBV18 and TRBJ2-7; no firm D call. CDR3 length: 14 residues. The V gene lost 3 bases and the J gene lost 2 bases, with 11 bases spanning the gap. Germline V gives CDR1 KGHSH, CDR2 LQKENI. The DNA of the CDR3 is TGTGCCAGCTCACCCAGAAGGGTACCCTACGAGCAGTACTTC. Translating gives CASSPRRVPYEQYF.

This clonotype was seen a few times. Being one base from a much bigger clone, this may be a read error. The genes are TRBV28 and TRBJ1-6; D unresolved. CDR1 and CDR2 (germline): MDHEN, SYDVKM. Trimming took 6 bases from V and 10 from J, leaving 16 bases between them. This CDR3 region has 14 residues. CDR3 protein: CASSSNLARSPLHF. Written as DNA, the CDR3 is TGTGCCAGCAGCTCTAACCTAGCCAGGTCACCCCTCCACTTT.